These 27 T cell receptor beta chains share one sample of origin, sequenced in a study of PD-1 blockade in classical Hodgkin lymphoma. Patients all relapsed after autologous stem cell transplantation, and there was variation in brentuximab vedotin exposure. Here immunoSEQ multiplex PCR was the method, and the copy in TCRdb shows in-frame clones only, minus some. Of around 46,000 clones detected, around three quarters appear once; the ten largest clones hold around 20%. Sequences were derived from peripheral blood mononuclear cells (PBMCs), sampled before the second cycle of nivolumab. Receptors were obtained from a human donor with classical Hodgkin lymphoma.

The V and J genes are TRBV28 and TRBJ1-2; possibly TRBD1 for D (5 bases). Germline lookup yields CDR1 MDHEN and CDR2 SYDVKM. V lost 2 bases and J lost 8, with 12 bases in between. This CDR3 comprises 13 residues. CDR3 region: CASSLLGDGGYTF. DNA of the CDR3: TGTGCCAGCAGTTTACTGGGGGATGGAGGCTACACCTTC.

This rearrangement joins TRBV9 to TRBJ2-1, with D perhaps matching TRBD1 or TRBD2 (5 bases each). Germline CDR1 SGDLS, CDR2 YYNGEE. Trimming removed 1 base from V and 5 bases from J, with 13 bases in between. This CDR3 spans 15 amino acids. The CDR3 sequence is CASSVTGASHNEQFF. The CDR3 DNA reads as TGTGCCAGCAGCGTAACTGGGGCTAGCCACAATGAGCAGTTCTTC.

The rearrangement uses TRBV6-4 and TRBJ1-6, with D maybe TRBD1 (5 bases). V was shortened by 4 bases and J by 10 bases, with 11 bases between the two germline ends. Germline CDR1 and CDR2: MRHNA and SNTAGT. CDR3 length equals 13 residues. CDR3 region: CASSADRDSPLHF. CDR3 DNA: TGTGCCAGCAGTGCAGACAGAGACTCACCCCTCCACTTT.

The chain's CDR3 is CASSYDRGEETQYF. The DNA of the CDR3 is TGCGCCAGCAGCTACGACAGGGGAGAAGAGACCCAGTACTTC. The chain joins TRBV5-1 to TRBJ2-5; TRBD1 matches at 8 bases. The J segment lost 3 bases and the V segment lost 3 bases, leaving 4 bases of the junction unmatched. The CDR3 runs 14 residues. Looked up from germline, CDR1 is SGHRS and CDR2 is YFSETQ.

The J gene is TRBJ2-6, the V gene TRBV9; 9 bases fit TRBD2. The CDR3 covers 18 residues. Germline CDR1 is SGDLS and CDR2 is YYNGEE. J lost 3 bases, V lost 2 bases, and 9 bases had no gene match. The CDR3 reads CASSVLSRGGRGANVLTF. The CDR3 DNA follows: TGTGCCAGCAGCGTTTTGTCGCGGGGGGGCCGTGGGGCCAACGTCCTGACTTTC.

V usage is TRBV4-3 and J usage is TRBJ2-7; D tentatively reads TRBD1 or TRBD2 (5 bases each). CDR1 is LGHNA, CDR2 YSLEER, per germline. V shed 0 bases and J shed 3 bases, with 18 bases lying between them. The CDR3 has 17 residues. CDR3: CASSQDVRDAYFYEQYF. The CDR3 DNA reads TGCGCCAGCAGCCAAGATGTAAGGGACGCCTACTTCTACGAGCAGTACTTC.

About this clone itself: At one boundary the junction diverges from the germline segment, which might be a read error. The V and J genes are TRBV19 and TRBJ1-2, with D uncertain. Per germline, CDR1 LNHDA and CDR2 SQIVND (reference sequence). This CDR3 has 11 residues. In nucleotides, the CDR3 is TGTGCCAGTAGTAATGGCCAAACGCCATCCTTC. Protein: CASSNGQTPSF.

The rearrangement links TRBV6-5 to TRBJ1-6, with D perhaps TRBD1 (5 bases). The CDR3 runs to 13 residues. V gave up 5 bases and J gave up 7 bases, with 9 bases separating them. Per the germline V gene, CDR1 is MNHEY and CDR2 is SVGAGI. CDR3 in amino acids: CASSQGYNSPLHF. DNA for the CDR3: TGTGCCAGCAGTCAGGGTTACAATTCACCCCTCCACTTT.

This clone has a handful of counts. The J gene is TRBJ2-3, the V gene TRBV19, with D unresolved. CDR3 length equals 15 residues. Trimming took off 3 bases at V and 0 bases at J, with 10 bases between the two ends. CDR1 and CDR2 from the germline V gene are LNHDA and SQIVND (reference sequence). Here the CDR3 reads CASSMALASTDTQYF. CDR3 sequence (DNA): TGTGCCAGTAGTATGGCACTGGCTAGCACAGATACGCAGTATTTT. Drawing the rest from reference TRBV19 and TRBJ2-3, the complete variable domain is DGGITQSPKYLFRKEGQNVTLSCEQNLNHDAMYWYRQDPGQGLRLIYYSQIVNDFQKGDIAEGYSVSREKKESFPLTVTSAQKNPTAFYLCASSMALASTDTQYFGPGTRLTVL.

The genes are TRBV30 and TRBJ2-1; D ambiguous. Trimming stripped 1 base from V and 9 bases from J, with 13 bases between. The germline V gene has CDR1 GTSNPN and CDR2 SVGIG (reference sequence). This CDR3 has 13 amino acids. CDR3 residues: CAWSALEIGEQFF. In DNA, the CDR3 is TGTGCCTGGAGTGCTCTAGAGATTGGTGAGCAGTTCTTC.

The chain joins TRBV15 to TRBJ2-5; 8 bases align to TRBD1. V lost 8 bases to trimming and J lost 5 bases; unmatched junction nucleotides: 13. This CDR3 has 15 residues. Germline V CDR1 and CDR2: LNHNV, YYDKDF (reference sequence). This CDR3 is CATPGGRSFEETQYF. CDR3 in DNA: TGTGCCACCCCAGGGGGCAGGAGCTTTGAGGAGACCCAGTACTTC.

This clone occurred a few times. This sequence joins TRBV2 and TRBJ2-7; 11 bases are a match to TRBD2. Germline V gene sequence: CDR1 SNHLY, CDR2 FYNNEI. The V and J ends lost 10 bases and 5 bases, in that order; junction bases with no gene match: 10. The CDR3 runs to 14 residues. The CDR3 is CAIRIAGGPNEQYF. The DNA of the CDR3 is TGTGCCATAAGAATAGCGGGAGGGCCAAACGAGCAGTACTTC.

This sequence joins TRBV6-1 and TRBJ1-2; D ambiguous. The CDR3 sequence is 13 residues long. The V gene lost 11 bases and the J gene lost 4 bases, with 17 bases spanning the gap. Germline V gene lookup returns CDR1 MNHNS and CDR2 SASEGT. CDR3 nucleotides: TGTGCCCCCCAACGAGGGCCTCCCTATGGCTACACCTTC. Residues: CAPQRGPPYGYTF.

The genes are TRBV18 and TRBJ2-5; D is unresolved. The CDR3 is made up of 12 amino acids. V lost 5 bases to trimming and J lost 5 bases, with 9 bases between them. From germline, CDR1 is KGHSH and CDR2 LQKENI. The CDR3 here is CASSTRYETQYF. CDR3 bases: TGTGCCAGCTCAACCCGGTACGAGACCCAGTACTTC.

The chain employs TRBV27 and TRBJ1-2, with a weak D call TRBD1 (5 bases). The CDR3 loop spans 15 amino acids. Germline V gene data show CDR1 as MNHEY and CDR2 as SMNVEV (reference sequence). Deletions cut 4 bases from V and 5 bases from J, with 17 bases between. The CDR3, as DNA: TGTGCCAGCAGTTCCACGACAGAGGGAGGGTATGGCTACACCTTC. This codes for CASSSTTEGGYGYTF.

The chain combines TRBV7-2 with TRBJ2-2; TRBD1 agrees at 9 bases. J was trimmed by 2 bases and V by 6 bases; bases with no gene match: 7. CDR1 is SGHTA and CDR2 is FQGNSA in the germline V gene. The CDR3 totals 16 residues. The CDR3 spells CASRKAGQGNTGELFF. The CDR3 DNA follows: TGTGCCAGCAGGAAAGCGGGACAGGGTAACACCGGGGAGCTGTTTTTT.

This chain uses TRBV27 with TRBJ1-2; 10 nucleotides agree with TRBD1. CDR1 is MNHEY, CDR2 SMNVEV, per germline (reference sequence). Germline trimming cut 6 bases from V and 13 bases from J; bases unmatched to any gene: 26. The CDR3 consists of 18 residues. CDR3 nucleotide sequence: TGTGCCAGCAGCCTATCCGTTCCGGGACAGGGGTTTCCTATGGCTTGCACCTTC. Residues: CASSLSVPGQGFPMACTF.

This clone is a singleton in its sample. This chain links TRBV5-1 with TRBJ1-4; TRBD1 might be the D (5 bases). The CDR3 sequence is 15 residues long. Germline V gene sequence: CDR1 SGHRS, CDR2 YFSETQ. V lost 0 bases and J lost 7, with 13 bases in between. The DNA of the CDR3 is TGCGCCAGCAGCTTGGACGGGCAGGGTCTTGAAAAACTGTTTTTT. It specifies CASSLDGQGLEKLFF.

The chain combines TRBV6-5 with TRBJ2-1; 10 positions match TRBD2. Germline CDR1 and CDR2: MNHEY and SVGAGI. The CDR3 runs 14 residues. The CDR3 sequence: CASLPAGGYNEQFF. CDR3 DNA: TGTGCTTCTCTCCCAGCGGGAGGGTACAATGAGCAGTTCTTC.

The rearrangement links TRBV6-1 to TRBJ2-1; the D is unclear. CDR1 MNHNS and CDR2 SASEGT come from the germline V gene. V lost 4 bases, J lost 0 bases, and 4 bases lay in between. CDR3 length: 13 amino acids. In DNA, the CDR3 is TGTGCCAGCAGTGCGCTCTCCTACAATGAGCAGTTCTTC. As protein: CASSALSYNEQFF.

The chain employs TRBV6-6 and TRBJ1-5; D ambiguous. CDR1 and CDR2 from the germline V gene are MNHNY and SVGAGI (reference sequence). Trimming took off 2 bases at V and 6 bases at J, with 14 bases between the two ends. The CDR3 sequence is 15 residues long. The CDR3 reads CASSYLGLGGQPQHF. CDR3 coding DNA: TGTGCCAGCAGTTACCTGGGGTTAGGTGGTCAGCCCCAGCATTTT.

The chain uses TRBV6-6 and TRBJ1-1; tentative D call: TRBD1 (5 bases). V was pared by 7 bases and J by 1 base, with 10 bases between. CDR1 and CDR2 from the germline V gene are MNHNY and SVGAGI (reference sequence). This CDR3 has 13 amino acids. CDR3 amino acids: CASIGGSNTEAFF. The CDR3 DNA sequence: TGTGCCAGCATTGGGGGATCGAACACTGAAGCTTTCTTT.

The V gene is TRBV6-5, the J gene TRBJ1-1; D gene unclear. The CDR3 totals 16 residues. V shed 0 bases and J shed 8 bases, with 19 bases lying between them. Per germline, CDR1 MNHEY and CDR2 SVGAGI. The CDR3 sequence is CASSYSIGEVGKEAFF. CDR3 nucleotides: TGTGCCAGCAGTTACTCGATTGGGGAGGTCGGGAAGGAAGCTTTCTTT.

This clone was seen only once. V and J are TRBV11-3 and TRBJ1-3; perhaps TRBD1 as D (6 bases). Trimming shortened V by 2 bases and J by 4 bases, and 21 bases separated the two germline ends. Germline V CDR1 and CDR2: SGHNT, YENEEA. The CDR3 runs 18 residues. CDR3 protein: CASSLTTRGFRFGNTIYF. DNA for the CDR3: TGTGCCAGCAGCTTAACAACCAGGGGTTTCCGATTCGGAAACACCATATATTTT.

The chain employs TRBV6-1 and TRBJ2-1; tentative D call: TRBD1 (6 bases). V shed 1 base and J shed 10 bases, with 11 bases lying between them. The CDR3 loop spans 13 amino acids. CDR1 is MNHNS and CDR2 is SASEGT in the germline V gene. CDR3 in DNA: TGTGCCAGCAGTGAAGGTTCAGGGGCGGAGCAGTTCTTC. Translating it yields CASSEGSGAEQFF.

In this sample, this clone turned up a few times. The gene calls are TRBV9 and TRBJ1-2; D remains unclear. CDR3 length: 14 residues. Trimming took 2 bases from V and 9 from J, leaving 17 bases between them. CDR1 SGDLS and CDR2 YYNGEE come from the germline V gene. CDR3 amino acids: CASSVVVGGNRYTF. The CDR3 region has the DNA TGTGCCAGCAGCGTCGTAGTAGGAGGAAATCGCTACACCTTC.

This sequence joins TRBV5-1 and TRBJ2-3; 13 nucleotides agree with TRBD2. V trimming: 7 bases; J trimming: 2 bases; junction bases outside the gene matches: 22. From germline, CDR1 is SGHRS and CDR2 YFSETQ. The CDR3 extends over 21 amino acids. The CDR3 DNA is TGCGCCAGCTTGGGACGTCCGGGACTAGCGGGGTCGAGTAGCCACACAGATACGCAGTATTTT. Translating gives CASLGRPGLAGSSSHTDTQYF. Variable domain in full (rest from reference TRBV5-1 and TRBJ2-3): KAGVTQTPRYLIKTRGQQVTLSCSPISGHRSVSWYQQTPGQGLQFLFEYFSETQRNKGNFPGRFSGRQFSNSRSEMNVSTLELGDSALYLCASLGRPGLAGSSSHTDTQYFGPGTRLTVL.